The clone carrying this T cell receptor beta chain was observed a handful of times. Stable Graves' hyperthyroidism denoted no ophthalmopathy progression over 18 months. This sample is part of a study of T cells in Graves' hyperthyroidism and ophthalmopathy. Regions amplified from RNA transcripts were the TCR beta CDR3 regions. The HTBI primer set served for first-round RT-PCR of the TCR CDR3. A single record per CDR3 protein comes from TCRdb applying MiXCR to the multiplex PCR reads. This sample has hundreds of thousands of distinct CDR3 sequences, with about 15% found just once. Sequenced input: blood. This TCR was recovered from a woman aged 18-29 years with Graves' hyperthyroidism.

The CDR3 is CASSLDREAGELFF. DNA for the CDR3: TGTGCCAGCAGTTTAGACAGGGAGGCCGGGGAGCTGTTTTTT. V is TRBV12-3 or TRBV12-4 and J is TRBJ2-2, with D tentatively TRBD1 or TRBD2 (6 bases each). The CDR3 totals 14 residues. V was shortened by 1 base and J by 6 bases, with 9 bases between the two germline ends.